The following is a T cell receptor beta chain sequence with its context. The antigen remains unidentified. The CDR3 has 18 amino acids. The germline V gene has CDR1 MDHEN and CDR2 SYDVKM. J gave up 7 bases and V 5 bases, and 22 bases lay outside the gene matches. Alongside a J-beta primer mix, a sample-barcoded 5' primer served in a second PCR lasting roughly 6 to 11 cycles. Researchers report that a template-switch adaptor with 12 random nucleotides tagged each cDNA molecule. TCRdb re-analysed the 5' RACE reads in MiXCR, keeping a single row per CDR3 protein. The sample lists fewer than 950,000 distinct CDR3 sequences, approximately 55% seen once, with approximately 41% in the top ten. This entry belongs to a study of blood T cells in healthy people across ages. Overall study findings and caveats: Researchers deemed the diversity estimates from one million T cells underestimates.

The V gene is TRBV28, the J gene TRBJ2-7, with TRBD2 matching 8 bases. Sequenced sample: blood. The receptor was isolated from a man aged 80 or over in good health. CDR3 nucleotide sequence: TGTGCCAGCAGTCCCTTAACCCTAACTAGCGGACTCGGGGTTGAGCAGTACTTC. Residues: CASSPLTLTSGLGVEQYF.